Each of the 13 T cell receptor beta chains below was sequenced from the same sample in a study of control samples from healthy donors and cancer patients. Assay: immunoSEQ multiplex PCR; the TCRdb copy retains only in-frame clones and omits some. The sample has approximately 230,000 clones; approximately 80% are singletons. Material: PBMCs. The source is a woman aged 55-69 years with lung cancer.

The V and J genes are TRBV14 and TRBJ2-5; D is uncertain. The CDR3 length is 13 residues. Per germline, CDR1 SGHDN and CDR2 FVKESK. Trimming took off 1 base at V and 4 bases at J, with 7 bases between the two ends. CDR3 sequence: CASSQGVLETQYF. The CDR3 DNA reads as TGTGCCAGCAGCCAAGGAGTCCTAGAGACCCAGTACTTC.

V usage is TRBV19 and J usage is TRBJ1-5; D is unresolved. Trimming shortened V by 9 bases and J by 6 bases, and 18 bases separated the two germline ends. The CDR3 length is 14 residues. The germline V gene encodes CDR1 LNHDA and CDR2 SQIVND (reference sequence). The CDR3 DNA is TGTGCCAGCAGAGGATACAATCCGTTTCAGCCCCAGCATTTT. As protein: CASRGYNPFQPQHF.

A word on this clone: Other DNA sequences in this sample translate to the same CDR3. This chain connects TRBV4-1 to TRBJ2-3; 8 bases match TRBD2. J was trimmed by 0 bases and V by 1 base; bases with no gene match: 0. In germline, CDR1 is MGHRA, CDR2 YSYEKL. There are 15 residues in the CDR3. CDR3 sequence (DNA): TGCGCCAGCAGCCAAGTAGCGGGGAGCACAGATACGCAGTATTTT. As protein: CASSQVAGSTDTQYF.

The V and J genes are TRBV6-4 and TRBJ1-2; 7 positions match TRBD1. V lost 6 bases and J lost 13; bases outside the gene matches: 11. Germline V gene sequence: CDR1 MRHNA, CDR2 SNTAGT. The CDR3 is 12 amino acids. The CDR3 nucleotides read TGTGCCAGCAGAGCAGGGACAGAGGCTTTCACCTTC. It specifies CASRAGTEAFTF.

This chain joins TRBV6-5 and TRBJ2-7; 8 bases agree with TRBD1. The germline V gene encodes CDR1 MNHEY and CDR2 SVGAGI. The CDR3 covers 14 residues. V lost 7 bases, J lost 3 bases, and 8 bases stayed unmatched. This CDR3 is CASTRTGTGYEQYF. In nucleotides, the CDR3 is TGTGCCAGCACCCGGACAGGGACTGGCTACGAGCAGTACTTC.

V and J are TRBV14 and TRBJ1-3, with D maybe TRBD1 (6 bases). Between the trimmed V and J ends, which lost 0 bases and 8 bases, there was a span of 17 bases. CDR3 length: 16 residues. CDR1 and CDR2 from the germline V gene are SGHDN and FVKESK. The CDR3 coding sequence is TGTGCCAGCAGCCAAGATGCGACAGGTCGTATATACACCATATATTTT. This encodes CASSQDATGRIYTIYF.

The V call is TRBV3-1 (or the pseudogene TRBV3-2), the J call TRBJ2-7, with D maybe TRBD2 (5 bases). Germline V lookup: CDR1 LGHDT, CDR2 YNNKEL (reference sequence). The CDR3 has 18 residues. V was clipped by 2 bases and J by 0 bases, with 20 bases between them. The CDR3 loop reads CASSQTSQTGTSSYEQYF. In DNA form, the CDR3 reads TGTGCCAGCAGCCAAACCTCTCAGACGGGAACGAGCTCCTACGAGCAGTACTTC.

CDR3 DNA: TGTGCCAGTAGGGTGCGGGGCGGAAACACCGGGGAGCTGTTTTTT. It is translated as CASRVRGGNTGELFF. The chain uses TRBV19 and TRBJ2-2, with D possibly TRBD2 on 6 matching bases. CDR1 and CDR2 (germline): LNHDA, SQIVND (reference sequence). This CDR3 has 15 residues. Between the trimmed V and J ends, which lost 6 bases and 2 bases, there was a span of 13 bases.

DNA for the CDR3: TGTGCCAGCAGTTTATTTTCCAGGGAGGGTTTACCCCTCCACTTT. Its translation is CASSLFSREGLPLHF. V is TRBV27 and J is TRBJ1-6; tentative D call: TRBD1 (5 bases). Between the trimmed V and J ends, which lost 1 base and 12 bases, there was a span of 16 bases. CDR1 is MNHEY, CDR2 SMNVEV, per germline (reference sequence). The CDR3 is 15 amino acids.

This chain's CDR3 is CASSTNRASGELFF. CDR3 DNA sequence: TGTGCCAGCAGTACTAACAGGGCATCCGGGGAGCTGTTTTTT. The rearrangement uses TRBV6-2 or TRBV6-3 and TRBJ2-2, with a tentative D call TRBD1 (6 bases). Germline assignment: CDR1 MNHEY and CDR2 SVGEGT. Trimming removed 5 bases at V and 6 bases at J, with 13 bases between. The CDR3 has 14 residues.

The chain couples TRBV7-9 to TRBJ2-1; the D is unclear. Trimming removed 1 base at V and 14 bases at J, with 12 bases between. CDR3 size: 12 residues. The germline V gene has CDR1 SEHNR and CDR2 FQNEAQ (reference sequence). CDR3 nucleotides: TGTGCCAGCAGCTTAGTCGGGCCAGATAAGTTCTTC. Protein product: CASSLVGPDKFF.

Here the CDR3 reads CASNRVSDQPQHF. CDR3 sequence (DNA): TGTGCCAGTAACAGGGTTTCTGATCAGCCCCAGCATTTT. This chain uses TRBV6-6 with TRBJ1-5; D might be TRBD1 (6 bases). This CDR3 comprises 13 residues. Germline loops: CDR1 MNHNY, CDR2 SVGAGI (reference sequence). V was shortened by 9 bases and J by 5 bases, with 14 bases between the two germline ends.

The V gene is TRBV12-3 or TRBV12-4, the J gene TRBJ2-3; 7 bases match TRBD1. This CDR3 has 12 residues. J was trimmed by 9 bases and V by 4 bases; bases with no gene match: 4. In nucleotides, the CDR3 is TGTGCCAGCAGTTCGGACAGGATAACGCAGTATTTT. The encoded protein is CASSSDRITQYF.